This entry concerns a single T cell receptor (beta chain). Its antigen is unidentified. The entry originates in a study of shared clonotypes between healthy human individuals. Background on the study: Per donor, CD8 memory used one plate, CD8 naive used two, CD4 memory used three and CD4 naive used three. Study findings and constraints: Represented diversity (both genetic and exposure-history) was limited by the small number of donors.

Profiling relied on immunoSEQ multiplex PCR, and the TCRdb table lists in-frame clones only, not all of them. This repertoire shows 2 million to 3 million clones, 93% found once; its top ten account for about 0.38%. Specimen: naive CD4+ T cells from PBMCs. Subset noted: CD45RA+ positively selected. The receptor comes from a man between 18 and 35 years old in good health. Some clones in this sample may be carry-over from other donors' samples.

CDR3 amino acids: CASQLVGGRAGELFF. The CDR3 bases are TGTGCCAGCCAACTAGTCGGGGGGAGAGCCGGGGAGCTGTTTTTT. This rearrangement joins TRBV11-2 to TRBJ2-2; 7 nucleotides line up with TRBD2. The CDR3 consists of 15 residues. The germline V gene has CDR1 SGHAT and CDR2 FQNNGV. The V and J ends lost 8 bases and 6 bases, in that order; junction bases with no gene match: 12.